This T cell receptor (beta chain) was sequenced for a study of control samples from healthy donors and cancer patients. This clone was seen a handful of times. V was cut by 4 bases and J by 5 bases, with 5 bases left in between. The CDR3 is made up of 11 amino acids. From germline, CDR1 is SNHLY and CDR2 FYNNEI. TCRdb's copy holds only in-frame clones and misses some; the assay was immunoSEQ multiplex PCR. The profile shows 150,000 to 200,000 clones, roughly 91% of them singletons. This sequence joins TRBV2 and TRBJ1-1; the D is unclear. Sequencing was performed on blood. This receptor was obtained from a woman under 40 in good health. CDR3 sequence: CASSGRTEAFF. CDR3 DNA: TGTGCCAGCAGTGGGAGGACTGAAGCTTTCTTT.